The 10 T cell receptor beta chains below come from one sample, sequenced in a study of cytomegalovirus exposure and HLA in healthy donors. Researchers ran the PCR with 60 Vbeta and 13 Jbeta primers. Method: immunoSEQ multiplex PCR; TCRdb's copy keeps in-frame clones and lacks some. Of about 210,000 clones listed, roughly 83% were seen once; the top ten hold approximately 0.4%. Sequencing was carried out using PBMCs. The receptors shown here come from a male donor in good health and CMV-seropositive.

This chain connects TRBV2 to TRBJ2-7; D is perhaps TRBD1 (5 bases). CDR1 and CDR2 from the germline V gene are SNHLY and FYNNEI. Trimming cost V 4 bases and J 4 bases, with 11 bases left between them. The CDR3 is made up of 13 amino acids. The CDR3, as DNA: TGTGCCAGCAGTGTCAGGGCAAGGTACGAGCAGTACTTC. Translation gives CASSVRARYEQYF.

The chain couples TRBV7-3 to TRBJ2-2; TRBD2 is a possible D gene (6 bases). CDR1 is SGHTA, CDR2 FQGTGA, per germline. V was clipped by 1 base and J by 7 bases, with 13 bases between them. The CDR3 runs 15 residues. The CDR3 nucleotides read TGTGCCAGCAGCTTAAACGGGGGAAAGGTCGGGGAGCTGTTTTTT. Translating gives CASSLNGGKVGELFF.

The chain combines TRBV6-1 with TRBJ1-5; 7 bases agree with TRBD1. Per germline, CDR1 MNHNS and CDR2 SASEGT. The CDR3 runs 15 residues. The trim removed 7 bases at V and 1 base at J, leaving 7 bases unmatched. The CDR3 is CASKRTGASNQPQHF. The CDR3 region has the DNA TGTGCCAGCAAACGGACAGGAGCGAGCAATCAGCCCCAGCATTTT.

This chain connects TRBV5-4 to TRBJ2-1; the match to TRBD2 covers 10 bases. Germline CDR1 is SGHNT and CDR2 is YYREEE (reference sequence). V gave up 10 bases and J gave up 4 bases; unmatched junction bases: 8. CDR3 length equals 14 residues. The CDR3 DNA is TGTGCCGGCGGAGCGGGAGGGTCTTACAATGAGCAGTTCTTC. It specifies CAGGAGGSYNEQFF.

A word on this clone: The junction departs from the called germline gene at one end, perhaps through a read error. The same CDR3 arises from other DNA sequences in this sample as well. The CDR3 protein is CASSPQDTAEAFF. For the CDR3, the DNA is TGTGCCAGCAGTCCGCAGGACACAGCCGAAGCCTTCTTT. The rearrangement joins TRBV27 to TRBJ1-1, with D tentatively TRBD1 (5 bases). This CDR3 has 13 amino acids. CDR1 is MNHEY and CDR2 is SMNVEV in the germline V gene (reference sequence).

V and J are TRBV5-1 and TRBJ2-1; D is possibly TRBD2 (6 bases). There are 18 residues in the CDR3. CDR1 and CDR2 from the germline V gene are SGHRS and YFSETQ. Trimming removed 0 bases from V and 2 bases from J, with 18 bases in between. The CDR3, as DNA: TGCGCCAGCAGCTTGGTCTCCGCGGGGCGGGGTACCTACAATGAGCAGTTCTTC. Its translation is CASSLVSAGRGTYNEQFF.

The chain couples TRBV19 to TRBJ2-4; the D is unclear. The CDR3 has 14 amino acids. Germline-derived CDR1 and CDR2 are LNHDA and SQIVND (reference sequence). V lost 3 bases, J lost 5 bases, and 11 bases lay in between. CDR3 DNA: TGTGCCAGTAGTATCGACTCTTACCAAAACATTCAGTACTTC. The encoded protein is CASSIDSYQNIQYF.

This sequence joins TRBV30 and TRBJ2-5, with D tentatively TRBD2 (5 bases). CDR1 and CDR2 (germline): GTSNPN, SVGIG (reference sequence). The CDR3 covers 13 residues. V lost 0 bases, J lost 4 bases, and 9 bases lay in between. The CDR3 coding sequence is TGTGCCTGGAGTGTACGGGCGGGAGAGACCCAGTACTTC. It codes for CAWSVRAGETQYF.

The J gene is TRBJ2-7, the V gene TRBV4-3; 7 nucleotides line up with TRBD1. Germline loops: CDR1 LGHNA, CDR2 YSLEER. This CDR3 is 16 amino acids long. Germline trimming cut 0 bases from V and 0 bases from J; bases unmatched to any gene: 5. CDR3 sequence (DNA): TGCGCCAGCAGCCAAGATCTGGGGACAGCCTCCTACGAGCAGTACTTC. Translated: CASSQDLGTASYEQYF.

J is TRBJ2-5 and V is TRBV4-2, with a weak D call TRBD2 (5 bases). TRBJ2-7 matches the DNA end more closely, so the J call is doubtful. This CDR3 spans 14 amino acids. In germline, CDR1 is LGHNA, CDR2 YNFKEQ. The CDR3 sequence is CASSQEQEDYEQYF. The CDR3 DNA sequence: TGTGCCAGCAGCCAAGAGCAGGAGGACTACGAGCAGTACTTC.